This is a list of T cell receptor beta chains from one sample in a study of glioma-infiltrating T cells. From the multiplex PCR reads, TCRdb called clonotypes with MiXCR, one entry per CDR3 protein. This table holds fewer than 200,000 distinct CDR3 sequences, roughly 45% found once. Sequencing was performed on glioma tissue, nonneoplastic brain tissue, or PBMCs (not recorded which). These receptors all stem from a human donor with low-grade glioma or glioblastoma, undergoing nonglioma brain surgery, or in good health (not recorded which). Each CDR3 is given with its conserved first and last residue. D genes are given only for firm matches. Expanded clones get a size class; other rows say once, few or many, or leave the size out.

j_call | clone_size | d_call | v_call | cdr3_aa | cdr3_nt
TRBJ2-3 | - | - | TRBV11-2 | CARSPGRHRTDTQYF | TGTGCCAGAAGCCCGGGACGGCATCGCACAGATACGCAGTATTTT
TRBJ2-5 | few | - | TRBV12-5 | CASALEETQYF | TGTGCTAGTGCCCTGGAAGAGACCCAGTACTTC
TRBJ2-1 | - | - | TRBV28 | CASSWAVSTGTYKQFF | TGTGCCAGCAGTTGGGCAGTGTCCACGGGAACCTACAAGCAGTTCTTC
TRBJ2-2 | once | TRBD2 | TRBV28 | CATLTSGNTGELFF | TGTGCCACACTGACTAGCGGGAACACCGGTGAGCTGTTTTTT
TRBJ2-7 | few | TRBD2 | TRBV19 | CASSMSRTRPYEQYF | TGTGCCAGTAGTATGTCGCGGACTAGGCCATACGAGCAGTACTTC
TRBJ2-7 | - | - | TRBV13 | CASSVGRGLSTEQYF | TGTGCCAGCAGCGTGGGGCGAGGACTATCGACCGAGCAGTACTTC
TRBJ1-1 | - | TRBD1 | TRBV29-1 | CSATAWDRVTEAFF | TGCAGCGCTACCGCGTGGGACAGGGTCACTGAAGCTTTCTTT
TRBJ1-5 | many | TRBD1 | TRBV19 | CASRYRGGNQPQHF | TGTGCCAGTAGGTACAGGGGAGGGAATCAGCCCCAGCATTTT
TRBJ2-1 | few | TRBD1 | TRBV12-3/TRBV12-4 | CASSMIGTVNNEQFF | TGTGCCAGCAGCATGATCGGGACAGTCAACAATGAGCAGTTCTTC
TRBJ1-5 | - | - | TRBV20-1 | CSAAINNQTQHF | TGCAGTGCTGCCATCAACAATCAGACCCAGCATTTT
TRBJ2-1 | many | TRBD2 | TRBV25-1 | CASSESPSGNYNEQFF | TGTGCCAGCAGTGAATCTCCTAGCGGGAACTACAATGAGCAGTTCTTC
TRBJ1-2 | many | - | TRBV2 | CASRPGASMYTF | TGTGCCAGCAGACCAGGGGCCAGCATGTACACCTTC
TRBJ2-5 | - | - | TRBV5-4 | CASSLVTGGQETKYF | TGTGCCAGCAGCTTGGTCACTGGGGGGCAAGAGACCAAGTACTTC
TRBJ2-5 | many | - | TRBV20-1 | CSARDSMRAETQYF | TGCAGTGCTAGAGATTCCATGAGGGCAGAGACCCAGTACTTC
TRBJ2-4 | many | - | TRBV28 | CASTSVALAKNIQYF | TGTGCCAGCACATCAGTTGCCCTAGCCAAAAACATTCAGTACTTC
TRBJ1-1 | - | TRBD1 | TRBV5-4 | CASSWEGARVEAFF | TGTGCCAGCAGCTGGGAGGGGGCTAGAGTCGAAGCTTTCTTT
TRBJ2-7 | few | - | TRBV5-1 | CASSHRDRIYEQYF | TGCGCCAGCAGTCACCGGGACCGGATCTACGAGCAGTACTTC
TRBJ1-1 | - | - | TRBV10-2 | CASMTGGGPEAFF | TGCGCCAGCATGACTGGGGGGGGCCCTGAAGCTTTCTTT
TRBJ2-7 | once | - | TRBV3-1 | CASSQDTWGSYEQYF | TGTGCCAGCAGCCAAGATACCTGGGGGTCTTACGAGCAGTACTTC
TRBJ2-1 | few | TRBD2 | TRBV7-3 | CASRSDGTSGMGLFF | TGTGCCAGCAGGTCCGATGGGACTAGCGGGATGGGCCTGTTCTTC
TRBJ1-2 | many | - | TRBV20-1 | CSARESGARANYGYTF | TGCAGTGCTAGAGAATCAGGGGCTCGGGCTAACTATGGCTACACCTTC
TRBJ2-3 | - | - | TRBV20-1 | CSARENLEVQETQYF | TGCAGTGCTAGAGAAAACCTAGAGGTACAAGAGACCCAGTATTTT
TRBJ2-3 | - | TRBD2 | TRBV12-3/TRBV12-4 | CASSLIAGVADTQYF | TGTGCCAGCAGTTTAATAGCGGGAGTGGCAGATACGCAGTATTTT
TRBJ2-1 | many | - | TRBV28 | CASRRGRSSYNEQFF | TGTGCCAGCAGAAGGGGGAGGAGCTCCTACAATGAGCAGTTCTTC
TRBJ2-2 | few | TRBD1 | TRBV19 | CASSIGRDRGQAGELFF | TGTGCCAGTAGTATCGGGCGGGACAGGGGGCAGGCCGGGGAGCTGTTTTTT
TRBJ1-6 | many | - | TRBV19 | CASSIAGSRSPLHF | TGTGCCAGTAGTATAGCTGGCAGTCGATCACCCCTCCACTTT
TRBJ2-7 | - | TRBD2 | TRBV2 | CASSGGTTLSEDF | TGTGCCAGCAGTGGAGGGACTACCCTTAGTGAGGACTTC
TRBJ2-1 | - | TRBD2 | TRBV11-2 | CASSLLGGSGEQFF | TGTGCCAGCAGCTTACTCGGCGGGAGTGGGGAGCAGTTCTTC
TRBJ2-2 | - | - | TRBV19 | CASSSPSGAHTGELFF | TGTGCCAGTAGTTCACCTTCCGGGGCCCACACCGGGGAGCTGTTTTTT
TRBJ2-7 | - | - | TRBV2 | CASRLRLGTYEKYF | TGTGCCAGCAGACTGAGACTAGGGACCTACGAGAAGTACTTC
TRBJ2-7 | few | TRBD1 | TRBV20-1 | CSAHIMGQSGGVVHEQYF | TGCAGTGCGCATATAATGGGCCAATCAGGGGGCGTTGTCCACGAGCAGTACTTC
TRBJ2-3 | many | - | TRBV4-2 | CASSQDHRLGTGTDTQYF | TGTGCCAGCAGCCAAGATCACCGGCTTGGGACTGGAACAGATACGCAGTATTTT
TRBJ2-3 | many | TRBD1 | TRBV24-1 | CATSESTGTGATDTQYF | TGTGCCACCAGTGAGTCAACCGGGACAGGGGCGACAGATACGCAGTATTTT
TRBJ2-1 | - | TRBD2 | TRBV5-1 | CASSLETSGYNEQFF | TGCGCCAGCAGCTTGGAGACTAGCGGCTACAATGAGCAGTTCTTC
TRBJ2-5 | few | - | TRBV28 | CASSLIGRGPETQYF | TGTGCCAGCAGTTTGATCGGGAGGGGGCCAGAGACCCAGTACTTC
TRBJ2-7 | few | - | TRBV7-2 | CASSLKPGREYEQYF | TGTGCCAGCAGCTTAAAACCGGGACGGGAATACGAGCAGTACTTC
TRBJ2-3 | few | TRBD1 | TRBV4-1 | CASSPEVTGADTQYF | TGCGCCAGCAGCCCGGAGGTAACAGGGGCGGATACGCAGTATTTT
TRBJ1-5 | many | - | TRBV7-9 | CASGTSEQPQHF | TGTGCCAGCGGGACCTCGGAACAGCCCCAGCATTTT
TRBJ2-1 | many | TRBD2 | TRBV20-1 | CSVTIGTSGNNEQFF | TGCAGTGTCACGATCGGGACTAGCGGTAACAATGAGCAGTTCTTC